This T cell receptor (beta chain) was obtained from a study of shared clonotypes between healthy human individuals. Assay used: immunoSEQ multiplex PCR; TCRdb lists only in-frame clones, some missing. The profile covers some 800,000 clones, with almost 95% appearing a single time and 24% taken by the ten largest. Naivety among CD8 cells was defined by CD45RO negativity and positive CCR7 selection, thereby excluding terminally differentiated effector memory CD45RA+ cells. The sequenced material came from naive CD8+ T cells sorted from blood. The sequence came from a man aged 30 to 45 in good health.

The DNA for the CDR3 is TGCGCCAGCAGTCAATCGGCCAGAAGGACGGACTATGGCTACACCTTC. Its protein product is CASSQSARRTDYGYTF. The V gene is TRBV23-1, the J gene TRBJ1-2; D not certain. TRBV23-1 is identified as an open reading frame with a role that is uncertain. The CDR3 totals 16 residues. V lost 0 bases to trimming and J lost 3 bases, with 14 bases between them.